This TCR beta chain is drawn from a study of T cell changes during pregnancy in multiple sclerosis. The CDR3 covers 16 residues. Trimming took off 5 bases at V and 0 bases at J, with 14 bases between the two ends. Germline V gives CDR1 MGHRA, CDR2 YSYEKL. Some clones are missing from TCRdb's copy, which holds only in-frame ones; the method was immunoSEQ multiplex PCR. This table has roughly 37,000 clones, 90% to 95% appearing once. This material consisted of CD4+ T cells from peripheral blood mononuclear cells, taken in the second trimester of pregnancy. The receptor comes from a female donor in good health, enrolled as a control in a pregnancy study. The rearrangement links TRBV4-1 to TRBJ1-5; the D is unclear. CDR3 protein: CASSVDFSISNQPQHF. The CDR3 nucleotides are TGCGCCAGCAGCGTTGACTTTAGTATTAGCAATCAGCCCCAGCATTTT.